Sequencing of this T cell receptor beta chain was carried out in a study of blood T cell repertoires in COVID-19. Germline values: CDR1 LGHDT, CDR2 YNNKEL (reference sequence). CDR3 size: 13 residues. The ends were cut back, 4 bases at V and 7 bases at J, with 13 bases in the middle. The protocol was immunoSEQ multiplex PCR, while the TCRdb copy is restricted to in-frame clones and leaves out a portion. In the table there are 100,000 to 120,000 clones, roughly 80% of which are singletons. V gene TRBV3-1 (or the pseudogene TRBV3-2) combines with J gene TRBJ1-2, with D perhaps matching TRBD1 (6 bases). The TCR originated in a woman aged 80 or over with acute or convalescent COVID-19. The sequenced material came from peripheral blood. The CDR3 spells CASSPGTYSGYTF. The DNA for the CDR3 is TGTGCCAGCAGCCCCGGGACATATTCTGGCTACACCTTC.